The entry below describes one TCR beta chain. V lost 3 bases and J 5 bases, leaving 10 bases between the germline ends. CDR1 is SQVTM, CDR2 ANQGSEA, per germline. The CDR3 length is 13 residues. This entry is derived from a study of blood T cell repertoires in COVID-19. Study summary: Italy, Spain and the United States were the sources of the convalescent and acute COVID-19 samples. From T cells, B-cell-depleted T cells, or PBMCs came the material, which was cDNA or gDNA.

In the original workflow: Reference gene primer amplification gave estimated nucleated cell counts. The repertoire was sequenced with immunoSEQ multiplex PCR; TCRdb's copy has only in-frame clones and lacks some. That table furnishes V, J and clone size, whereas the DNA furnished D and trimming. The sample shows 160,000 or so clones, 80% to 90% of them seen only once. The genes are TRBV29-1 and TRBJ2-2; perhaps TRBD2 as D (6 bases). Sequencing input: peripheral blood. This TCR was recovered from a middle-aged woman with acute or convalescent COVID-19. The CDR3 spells CSVDRRETGELFF. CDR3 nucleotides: TGCAGCGTTGATAGGAGGGAGACCGGGGAGCTGTTTTTT.